These T cell receptor beta chains were read from a single sample in a study of T cell repertoires in cytomegalovirus infection. These TCRs are of unknown antigen specificity. TCRdb independently ran MiXCR on the reads; one entry per CDR3 protein. Here the sample spans approximately 770,000 distinct CDR3 sequences, almost 30% being singletons. The sample in question was cultured CD8+ T cells from PBMCs, obtained from culture after CMV antigen stimulation. These receptors were taken from a human donor in good health (CMV status not recorded). Some clones in this sample may be carry-over from other donors' samples. CDR3s include the opening cysteine and the closing phenylalanine or tryptophan. D genes are given only for firm matches. A row's size may be missing; if present it is once, few, many or a size class.

D gene	clone size	J gene	V gene	CDR3 length	CDR3 protein	CDR3 DNA
.	.	TRBJ1-5	TRBV6-6	18	CASSYSGRQLYSNQPQHF	TGTGCCAGCAGTTACTCGGGCCGGCAGCTATATAGCAATCAGCCCCAGCATTTT
TRBD2	.	TRBJ2-1	TRBV7-9	15	CASSLAGGHGNEQFF	TGTGCCAGCAGCTTGGCGGGGGGGCATGGAAATGAGCAGTTCTTC
TRBD1	few	TRBJ1-1	TRBV6-5	14	CASSYLGTGVTAFF	TGTGCCAGCAGTTACCTCGGGACAGGGGTTACGGCTTTCTTT
TRBD1	many	TRBJ1-5	TRBV7-9	14	CASSLDTGEQPQHF	TGTGCCAGCAGCTTAGATACAGGGGAACAGCCCCAGCATTTT
TRBD1	.	TRBJ1-4	TRBV7-6	19	CASRAHGQGRSATNEKLFF	TGTGCCAGCAGAGCCCATGGACAGGGGAGGTCTGCAACTAATGAAAAACTGTTTTTT
.	many	TRBJ1-2	TRBV7-6	16	CASSSHQEGEPYGYTF	TGTGCCAGCAGCTCCCACCAAGAGGGTGAACCCTATGGCTACACCTTC
.	few	TRBJ1-1	TRBV6-5	16	CASSVGSGGPNTEAFF	TGTGCCAGCAGTGTCGGCAGTGGGGGGCCGAACACTGAAGCTTTCTTT
.	many	TRBJ1-5	TRBV7-2	15	CASSLDRAGNQPQHF	TGTGCCAGCAGCTTAGACAGGGCTGGCAATCAGCCCCAGCATTTT
TRBD1	many	TRBJ2-4	TRBV7-2	16	CASSRTGGGAKNIQYF	TGTGCCAGCTCCAGGACAGGGGGGGGGGCCAAAAACATTCAGTACTTC
TRBD1	once	TRBJ2-1	TRBV19	17	CASSPRPTGGSYNEQFF	TGTGCCAGTAGTCCTCGCCCGACAGGGGGGTCCTACAATGAGCAGTTCTTC
TRBD1	few	TRBJ1-2	TRBV7-8	15	CASSPRGDREDGYTF	TGTGCCAGCAGCCCTAGAGGGGACAGGGAAGATGGCTACACCTTC
.	.	TRBJ1-1	TRBV19	15	CASSIDPMGGTEAFF	TGTGCCAGTAGTATAGATCCGATGGGGGGAACTGAAGCTTTCTTT
.	few	TRBJ1-5	TRBV6-1	15	CASSESDYSNQPQHF	TGTGCCAGCAGTGAATCGGATTATAGCAATCAGCCCCAGCATTTT
.	.	TRBJ1-1	TRBV7-9	12	CASSSIGSEAFF	TGTGCCAGCAGCTCCATAGGGTCTGAAGCTTTCTTT
TRBD2	few	TRBJ2-1	TRBV27	22	CASSPFQPGLAGEYESYNEQFF	TGTGCCAGCAGTCCTTTTCAGCCGGGACTAGCGGGGGAGTATGAGTCCTACAATGAGCAGTTCTTC
.	few	TRBJ2-3	TRBV6-5	13	CASSWGTTDTQYF	TGTGCCAGCAGCTGGGGCACCACAGATACGCAGTATTTT
.	many	TRBJ2-1	TRBV7-6	16	CASSYREGGPYNEQFF	TGTGCCAGCAGCTATAGGGAGGGGGGCCCCTACAATGAGCAGTTCTTC
.	many	TRBJ1-2	TRBV12-3/TRBV12-4	13	CASSSTGSYGYTF	TGTGCCAGCAGCTCAACAGGGAGCTATGGCTACACCTTC
.	.	TRBJ1-2	TRBV2	15	CASSDSLGGANGYTF	TGTGCCAGCAGTGACTCCCTCGGAGGGGCGAATGGCTACACCTTC
.	.	TRBJ2-1	TRBV19	14	CASSIAGTTGEQFF	TGTGCCAGTAGTATAGCCGGGACGACTGGCGAGCAGTTCTTC
.	.	TRBJ2-2	TRBV28	18	CASSLVWPRTSNTGELFF	TGTGCCAGCAGTTTGGTGTGGCCGCGTACTTCGAACACCGGGGAGCTGTTTTTT
.	.	TRBJ2-3	TRBV7-6	15	CASSLTDARTDTQYF	TGTGCTAGCAGCTTGACGGATGCTCGGACAGATACGCAGTATTTT
.	.	TRBJ2-1	TRBV27	13	CASSHDTYNEQFF	TGTGCCAGCAGCCATGACACTTACAATGAGCAGTTCTTC
.	.	TRBJ1-5	TRBV6-9	13	CASDCTGNQPQHF	TGTGCCAGCGACTGCACAGGCAATCAGCCCCAGCATTTT
.	many	TRBJ2-2	TRBV7-8	15	CASSPYGGRTGELFF	TGTGCCAGCAGCCCATATGGGGGGCGGACGGGGGAGCTGTTTTTT
.	many	TRBJ2-6	TRBV6-1	18	CASSTDSFIVSGANVLTF	TGTGCCAGCAGTACAGACTCCTTTATTGTCAGTGGGGCCAACGTCCTGACTTTC
TRBD2	.	TRBJ2-3	TRBV7-3	15	CASSRSGGASDTQNF	TGTGCCAGCAGCAGAAGCGGGGGGGCCTCAGATACGCAGAATTTT
.	.	TRBJ2-3	TRBV6-5	17	CASSYGIEGDLTDTQYF	TGTGCCAGCAGTTACGGTATAGAGGGGGACCTCACAGATACGCAGTATTTT
.	few	TRBJ2-1	TRBV4-3	13	CASSQVSGNEQFF	TGCGCCAGCAGCCAAGTCAGTGGAAATGAGCAGTTCTTC